This T cell receptor beta chain derives from a study of shared clonotypes between healthy human individuals. Whole-study results and caveats: Relative to clonotypes present in all four donors, those not shared had lower generation probabilities.

The V gene end was trimmed by 6 bases and the J gene end by 3 bases; junction bases not matched to a gene: 7. The length of the CDR3 is 14 residues. Per the germline V gene, CDR1 is MNHEY and CDR2 is SVGAGI. This clone appeared a single time. Its antigen is as yet unknown. Sequencing used immunoSEQ multiplex PCR; TCRdb keeps in-frame clones, though not all of them. The sample has over 850,000 clones, about 80% seen once. The sequencing input was memory CD4+ T cells from PBMCs. Documented subset: CD45RA-negative fraction. This rearrangement joins TRBV6-5 to TRBJ2-7; 8 positions agree with TRBD2. This sequence was found in a man younger than 35 in good health. Some clones in this sample may be carry-over from other donors' samples. The DNA of the CDR3 is TGTGCCAGCAGGCGGCGGGGGGCGGTCTACGAGCAGTACTTC. Translation gives CASRRRGAVYEQYF.